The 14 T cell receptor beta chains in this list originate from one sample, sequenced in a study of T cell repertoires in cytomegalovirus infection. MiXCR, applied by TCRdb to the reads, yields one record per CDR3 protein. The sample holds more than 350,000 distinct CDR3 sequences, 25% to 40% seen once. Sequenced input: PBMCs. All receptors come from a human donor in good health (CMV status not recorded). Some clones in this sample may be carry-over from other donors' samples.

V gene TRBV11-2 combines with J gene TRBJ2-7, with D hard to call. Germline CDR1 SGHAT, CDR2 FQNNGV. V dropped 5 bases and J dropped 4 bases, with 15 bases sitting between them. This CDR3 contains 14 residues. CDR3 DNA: TGTGCCAGCAGCCCCAGATTAGGTCCTTACGAGCAGTACTTC. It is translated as CASSPRLGPYEQYF.

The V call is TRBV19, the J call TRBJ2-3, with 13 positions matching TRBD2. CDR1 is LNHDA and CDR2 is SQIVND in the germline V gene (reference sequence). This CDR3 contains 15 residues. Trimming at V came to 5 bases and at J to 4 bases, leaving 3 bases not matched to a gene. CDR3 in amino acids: CASSSGLAGADTQYF. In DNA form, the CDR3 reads TGTGCCAGTAGTTCCGGACTAGCGGGGGCAGATACGCAGTATTTT.

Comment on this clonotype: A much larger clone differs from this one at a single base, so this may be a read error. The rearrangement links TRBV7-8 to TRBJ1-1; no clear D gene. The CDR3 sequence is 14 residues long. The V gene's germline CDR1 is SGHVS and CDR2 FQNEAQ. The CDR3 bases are TGTGCCAGCAGCTTAGATCAAGGAGAAACTGAAGCTTGCTTT. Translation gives CASSLDQGETEACF.

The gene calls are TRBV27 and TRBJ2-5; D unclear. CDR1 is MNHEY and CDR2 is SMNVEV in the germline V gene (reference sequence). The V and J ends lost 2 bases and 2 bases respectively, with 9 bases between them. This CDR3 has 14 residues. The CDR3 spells CASSLGPPQETQYF. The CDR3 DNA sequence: TGTGCCAGCAGTTTAGGCCCTCCTCAAGAGACCCAGTACTTC.

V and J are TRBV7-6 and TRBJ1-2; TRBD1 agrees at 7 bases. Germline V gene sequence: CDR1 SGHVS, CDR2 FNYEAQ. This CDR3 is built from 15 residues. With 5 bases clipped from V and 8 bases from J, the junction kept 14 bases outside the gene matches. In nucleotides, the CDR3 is TGTGCCAGCAGCCCTGGGAGAGGGGGCGCGTCAGGCTACACCTTC. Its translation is CASSPGRGGASGYTF.

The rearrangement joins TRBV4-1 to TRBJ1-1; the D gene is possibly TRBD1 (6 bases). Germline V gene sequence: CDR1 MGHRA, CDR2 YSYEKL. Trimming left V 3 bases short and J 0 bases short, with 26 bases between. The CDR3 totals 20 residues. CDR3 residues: CASSHVPDSYLSDMNTEAFF. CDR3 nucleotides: TGCGCCAGCAGCCATGTCCCGGACAGCTACCTGTCGGACATGAACACTGAAGCTTTCTTT.

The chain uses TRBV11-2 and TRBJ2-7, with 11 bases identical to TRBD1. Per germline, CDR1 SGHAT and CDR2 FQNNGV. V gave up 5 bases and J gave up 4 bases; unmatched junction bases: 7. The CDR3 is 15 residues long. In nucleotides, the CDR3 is TGTGCCAGCAGCGCGGGGGACAGGGGGGTGTACGAGCAGTACTTC. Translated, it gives CASSAGDRGVYEQYF.

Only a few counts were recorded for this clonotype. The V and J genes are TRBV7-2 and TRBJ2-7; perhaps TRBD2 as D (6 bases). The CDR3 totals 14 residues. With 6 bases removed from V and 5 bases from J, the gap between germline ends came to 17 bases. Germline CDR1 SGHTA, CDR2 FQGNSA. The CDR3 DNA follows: TGTGCCAGCAGACCGGGGAGCGGGTTTGACGAGCAGTACTTC. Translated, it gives CASRPGSGFDEQYF.

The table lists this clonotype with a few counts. The CDR3 is CASRGVNEQFF. The CDR3 coding sequence is TGTGCCAGCAGGGGGGTTAATGAGCAGTTCTTC. J is TRBJ2-1 and V is TRBV6-1; D is possibly TRBD1 or TRBD2 (5 bases each). Trimming shortened V by 6 bases and J by 7 bases, and 7 bases separated the two germline ends. CDR3 length: 11 residues. CDR1 MNHNS and CDR2 SASEGT come from the germline V gene.

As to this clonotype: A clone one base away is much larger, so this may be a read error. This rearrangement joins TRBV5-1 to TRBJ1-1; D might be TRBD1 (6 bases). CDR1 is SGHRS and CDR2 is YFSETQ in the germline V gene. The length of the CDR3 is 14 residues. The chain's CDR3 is CASILANRVGEAFF. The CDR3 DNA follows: TGCGCCAGCATCTTGGCCAACAGGGTTGGTGAAGCTTTCTTT.

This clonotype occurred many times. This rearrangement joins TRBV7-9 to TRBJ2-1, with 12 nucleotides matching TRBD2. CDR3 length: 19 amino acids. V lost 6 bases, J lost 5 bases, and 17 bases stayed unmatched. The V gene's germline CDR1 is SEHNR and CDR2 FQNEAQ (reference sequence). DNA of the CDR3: TGTGCCAGCAGTCTAGCGGGGGGGCCATATCGATCGTCCAACAATGAGCAGTTCTTC. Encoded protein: CASSLAGGPYRSSNNEQFF.

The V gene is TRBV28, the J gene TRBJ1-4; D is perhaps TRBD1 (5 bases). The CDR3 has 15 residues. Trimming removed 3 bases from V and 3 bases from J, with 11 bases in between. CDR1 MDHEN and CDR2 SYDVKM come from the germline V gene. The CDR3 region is CASSFGATSNEKLFF. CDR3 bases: TGTGCCAGCAGTTTCGGGGCGACCTCTAATGAAAAACTGTTTTTT.

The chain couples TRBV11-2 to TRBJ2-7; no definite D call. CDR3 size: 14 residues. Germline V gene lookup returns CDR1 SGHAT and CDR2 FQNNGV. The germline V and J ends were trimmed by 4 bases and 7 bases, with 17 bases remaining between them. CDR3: CASSSRTVTMEQYF. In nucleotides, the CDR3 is TGTGCCAGCAGCTCCAGGACGGTTACCATGGAGCAGTACTTC.

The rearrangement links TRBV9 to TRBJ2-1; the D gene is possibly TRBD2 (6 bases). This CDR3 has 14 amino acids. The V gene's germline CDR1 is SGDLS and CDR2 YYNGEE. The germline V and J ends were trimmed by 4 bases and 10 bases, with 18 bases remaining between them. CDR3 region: CASSPDIRDWEQFF. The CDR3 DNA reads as TGTGCCAGCAGCCCAGACATCCGGGACTGGGAGCAGTTCTTC.